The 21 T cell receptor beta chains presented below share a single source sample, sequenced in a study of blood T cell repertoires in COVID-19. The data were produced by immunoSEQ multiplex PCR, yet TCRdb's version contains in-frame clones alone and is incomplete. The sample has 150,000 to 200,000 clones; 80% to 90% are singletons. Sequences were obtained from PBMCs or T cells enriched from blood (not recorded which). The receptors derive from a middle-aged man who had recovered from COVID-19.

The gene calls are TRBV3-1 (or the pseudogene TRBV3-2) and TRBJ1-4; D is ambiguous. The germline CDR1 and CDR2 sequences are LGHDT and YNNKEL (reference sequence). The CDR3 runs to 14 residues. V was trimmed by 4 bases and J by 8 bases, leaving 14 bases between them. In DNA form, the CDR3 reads TGTGCCAGCAGCCTCTTTCGGGATCAAGAAAAACTGTTTTTT. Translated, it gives CASSLFRDQEKLFF.

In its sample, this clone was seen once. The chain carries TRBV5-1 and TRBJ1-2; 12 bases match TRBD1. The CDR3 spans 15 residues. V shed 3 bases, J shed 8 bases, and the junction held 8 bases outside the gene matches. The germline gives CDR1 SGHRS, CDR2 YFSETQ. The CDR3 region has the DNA TGCGCCAGCAGCTACCGGGACAGGGGGCTAGGAGGCTACACCTTC. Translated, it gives CASSYRDRGLGGYTF.

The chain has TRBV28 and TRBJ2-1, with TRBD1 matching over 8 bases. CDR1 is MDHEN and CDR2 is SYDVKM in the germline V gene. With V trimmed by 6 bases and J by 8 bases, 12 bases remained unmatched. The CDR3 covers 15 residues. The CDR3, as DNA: TGTGCCAGCAGCAAAAGACAGGGGATTATGCATGAGCAGTTCTTC. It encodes CASSKRQGIMHEQFF.

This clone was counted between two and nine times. CDR3 amino acids: CAIRDPGDTEAFF. CDR3 nucleotide sequence: TGTGCCATCAGGGACCCAGGGGACACTGAAGCTTTCTTT. The chain links TRBV10-3 to TRBJ1-1; D possibly corresponds to TRBD1 (6 bases). CDR3 length: 13 amino acids. The V and J ends lost 6 bases and 3 bases respectively, with 11 bases between them. Germline CDR1 ENHRY, CDR2 SYGVKD.

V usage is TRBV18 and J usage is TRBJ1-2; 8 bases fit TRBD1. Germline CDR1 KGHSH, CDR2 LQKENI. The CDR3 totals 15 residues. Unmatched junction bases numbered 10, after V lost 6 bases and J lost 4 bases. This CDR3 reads CASSLAGGATYGYTF. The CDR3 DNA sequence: TGTGCCAGCTCTCTAGCAGGGGGCGCGACCTATGGCTACACCTTC.

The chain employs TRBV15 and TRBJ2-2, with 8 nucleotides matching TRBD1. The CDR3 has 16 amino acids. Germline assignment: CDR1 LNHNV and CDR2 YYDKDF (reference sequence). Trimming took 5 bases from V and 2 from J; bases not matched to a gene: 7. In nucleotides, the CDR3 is TGTGCCACCAGCTCATCGGACAGGGTAAACACCGGGGAGCTGTTTTTT. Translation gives CATSSSDRVNTGELFF.

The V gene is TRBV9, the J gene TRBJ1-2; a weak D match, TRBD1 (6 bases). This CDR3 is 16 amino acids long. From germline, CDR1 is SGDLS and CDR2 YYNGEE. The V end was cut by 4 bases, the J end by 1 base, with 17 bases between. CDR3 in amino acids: CASSTPRGTGNYGYTF. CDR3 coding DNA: TGTGCCAGCAGCACCCCCAGGGGAACGGGTAACTATGGCTACACCTTC.

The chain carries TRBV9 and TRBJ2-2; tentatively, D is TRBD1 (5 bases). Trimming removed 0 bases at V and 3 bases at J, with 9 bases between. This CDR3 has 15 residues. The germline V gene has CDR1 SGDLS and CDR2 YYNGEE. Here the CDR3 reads CASSVAGQDTGELFF. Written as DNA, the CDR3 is TGTGCCAGCAGCGTAGCCGGACAAGACACCGGGGAGCTGTTTTTT.

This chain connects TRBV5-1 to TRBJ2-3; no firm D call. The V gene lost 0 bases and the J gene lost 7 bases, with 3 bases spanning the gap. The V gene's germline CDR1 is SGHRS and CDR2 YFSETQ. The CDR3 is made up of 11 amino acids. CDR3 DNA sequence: TGCGCCAGCAGCTTGGTAAATACGCAGTATTTT. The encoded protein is CASSLVNTQYF. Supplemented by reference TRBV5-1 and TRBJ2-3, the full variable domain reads KAGVTQTPRYLIKTRGQQVTLSCSPISGHRSVSWYQQTPGQGLQFLFEYFSETQRNKGNFPGRFSGRQFSNSRSEMNVSTLELGDSALYLCASSLVNTQYFGPGTRLTVL.

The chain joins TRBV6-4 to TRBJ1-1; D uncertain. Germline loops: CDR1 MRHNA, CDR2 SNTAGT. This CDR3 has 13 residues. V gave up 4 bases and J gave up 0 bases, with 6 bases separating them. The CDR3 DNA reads TGTGCCAGCAGTGTTGAGATGAACACTGAAGCTTTCTTT. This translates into CASSVEMNTEAFF.

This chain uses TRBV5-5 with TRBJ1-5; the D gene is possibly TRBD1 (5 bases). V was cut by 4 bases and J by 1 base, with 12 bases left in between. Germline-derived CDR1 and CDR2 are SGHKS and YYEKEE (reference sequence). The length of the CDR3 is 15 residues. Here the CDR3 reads CASSPVTESNQPQHF. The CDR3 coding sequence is TGTGCCAGCAGCCCCGTGACAGAAAGCAATCAGCCCCAGCATTTT.

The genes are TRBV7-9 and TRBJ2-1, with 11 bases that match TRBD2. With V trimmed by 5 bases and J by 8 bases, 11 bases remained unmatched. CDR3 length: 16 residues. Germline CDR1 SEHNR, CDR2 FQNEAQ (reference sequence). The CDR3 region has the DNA TGTGCCAGCAGCCCCTCACTAGCGGGAGCAGGTTATGAGCAGTTCTTC. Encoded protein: CASSPSLAGAGYEQFF.

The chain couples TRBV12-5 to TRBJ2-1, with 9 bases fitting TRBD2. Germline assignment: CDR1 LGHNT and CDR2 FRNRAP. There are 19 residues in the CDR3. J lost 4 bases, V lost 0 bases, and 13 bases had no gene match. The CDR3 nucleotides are TGTGCTAGTGGTTTGGTACTTGGCGGGAGGGGTACCCCTTACAATGAGCAGTTCTTC. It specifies CASGLVLGGRGTPYNEQFF.

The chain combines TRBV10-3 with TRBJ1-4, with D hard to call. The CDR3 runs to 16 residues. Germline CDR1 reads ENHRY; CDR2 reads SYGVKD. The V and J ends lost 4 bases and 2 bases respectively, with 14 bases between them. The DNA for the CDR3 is TGTGCCATCAGTGCATCGACGCAAGCGACTAATGAAAAACTGTTTTTT. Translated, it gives CAISASTQATNEKLFF.

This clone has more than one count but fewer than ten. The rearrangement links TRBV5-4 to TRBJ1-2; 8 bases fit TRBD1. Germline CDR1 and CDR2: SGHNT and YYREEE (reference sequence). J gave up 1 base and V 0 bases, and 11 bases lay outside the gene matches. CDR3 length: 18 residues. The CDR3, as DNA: TGTGCCAGCAGCTTGGTGCCGGGCAGGGGGCGAAGTAACTATGGCTACACCTTC. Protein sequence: CASSLVPGRGRSNYGYTF.

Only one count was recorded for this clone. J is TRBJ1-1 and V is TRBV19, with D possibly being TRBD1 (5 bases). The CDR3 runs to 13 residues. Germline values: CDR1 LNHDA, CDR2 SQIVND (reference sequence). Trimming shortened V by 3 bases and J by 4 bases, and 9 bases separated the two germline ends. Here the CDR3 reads CASSIPGLTEAFF. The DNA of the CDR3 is TGTGCCAGTAGTATCCCAGGGCTCACTGAAGCTTTCTTT.

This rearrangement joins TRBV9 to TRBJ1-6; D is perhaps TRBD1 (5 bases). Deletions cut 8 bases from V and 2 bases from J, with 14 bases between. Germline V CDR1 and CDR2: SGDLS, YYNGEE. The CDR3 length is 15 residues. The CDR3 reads CASQDSPTYNSPLHF. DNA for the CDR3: TGTGCCAGTCAAGACAGTCCCACCTATAATTCACCCCTCCACTTT.

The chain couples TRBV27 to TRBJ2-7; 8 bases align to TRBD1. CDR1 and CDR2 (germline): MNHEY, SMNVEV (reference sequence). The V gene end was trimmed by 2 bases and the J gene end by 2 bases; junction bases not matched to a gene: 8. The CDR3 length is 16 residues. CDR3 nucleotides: TGTGCCAGCAGTTTAGCACCGGGACAGGAGACCTACGAGCAGTACTTC. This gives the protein CASSLAPGQETYEQYF.

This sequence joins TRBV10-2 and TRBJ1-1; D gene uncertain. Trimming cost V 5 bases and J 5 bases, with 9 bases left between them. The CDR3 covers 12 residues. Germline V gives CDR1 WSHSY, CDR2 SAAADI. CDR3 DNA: TGCGCCAGCAGTCTAGAGCGGACTGAAGCTTTCTTT. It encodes CASSLERTEAFF.

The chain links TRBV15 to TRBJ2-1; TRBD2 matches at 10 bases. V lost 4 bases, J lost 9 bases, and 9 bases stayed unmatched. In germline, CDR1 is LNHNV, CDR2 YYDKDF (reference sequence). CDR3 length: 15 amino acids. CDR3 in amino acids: CATSIGTSVSREQFF. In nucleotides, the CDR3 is TGTGCCACCAGCATCGGGACTAGCGTTTCCCGTGAGCAGTTCTTC.

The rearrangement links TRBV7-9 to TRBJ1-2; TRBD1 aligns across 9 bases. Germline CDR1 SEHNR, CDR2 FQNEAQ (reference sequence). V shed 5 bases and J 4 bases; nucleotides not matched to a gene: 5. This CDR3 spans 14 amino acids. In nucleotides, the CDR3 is TGTGCCAGCAGCCTGGACAGGGGCCCCTATGGCTACACCTTC. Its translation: CASSLDRGPYGYTF.